Shown below are 16 T cell receptor beta chains from a single sample sequenced in a study of T cell responses to AZD1222 COVID-19 vaccine. Profiled with immunoSEQ multiplex PCR; TCRdb holds only in-frame clones, not every one. The data show about 120,000 clones, 80% to 95% seen once. This specimen consisted of peripheral blood, obtained on day 0 of AZD1222 vaccination. Source of these receptors: an adult in good health.

The chain carries TRBV7-9 and TRBJ2-7; D perhaps matches TRBD1 (6 bases). CDR1 is SEHNR, CDR2 FQNEAQ, per germline (reference sequence). The CDR3 extends over 17 amino acids. V lost 5 bases and J lost 5, with 25 bases in between. The CDR3 region is CASSPPFRTARFHEQYF. The CDR3 region has the DNA TGTGCCAGCAGCCCCCCGTTCCGGACAGCCCGTTTCCACGAGCAGTACTTC.

This chain links TRBV6-5 with TRBJ1-6; the D gene is possibly TRBD1 (5 bases). The germline V gene has CDR1 MNHEY and CDR2 SVGAGI. This CDR3 comprises 15 residues. V lost 6 bases and J lost 6, with 15 bases in between. CDR3 coding DNA: TGTGCCAGCAGACATGGGGGTTCGGGTAATTCACCCCTCCACTTT. This codes for CASRHGGSGNSPLHF.

The chain recombines TRBV7-6 with TRBJ2-1, with 13 bases identical to TRBD2. From germline, CDR1 is SGHVS and CDR2 FNYEAQ. The CDR3 runs 17 residues. V dropped 4 bases and J dropped 6; count of bases not matched to a gene: 9. Here the CDR3 DNA reads TGTGCCAGCAGCTCCGGACTAGCGGGGGCGACATTCAATGAGCAGTTCTTC. It translates to CASSSGLAGATFNEQFF.

This chain uses TRBV5-1 with TRBJ1-1; D perhaps matches TRBD1 (6 bases). In germline, CDR1 is SGHRS, CDR2 YFSETQ. The length of the CDR3 is 13 residues. V lost 7 bases and J lost 0, with 10 bases in between. CDR3 residues: CASRTDMNTEAFF. Here the CDR3 DNA reads TGCGCCAGCCGGACAGATATGAACACTGAAGCTTTCTTT.

The chain has TRBV5-4 and TRBJ2-7; no clear D. Trimming left V 2 bases short and J 3 bases short, with 12 bases between. CDR1 is SGHNT, CDR2 YYREEE, per germline (reference sequence). The CDR3 extends over 14 amino acids. The CDR3 spells CASSLGFGLYEQYF. CDR3 coding DNA: TGTGCCAGCAGCTTAGGGTTTGGGCTCTACGAGCAGTACTTC.

This chain joins TRBV5-6 and TRBJ1-2; 8 nucleotides line up with TRBD1. The CDR3 sequence is 13 residues long. Germline CDR1 SGHDT, CDR2 YYEEEE. The V and J ends lost 1 base and 8 bases, in that order; junction bases with no gene match: 4. CDR3 coding DNA: TGTGCCAGCAGCTTGCAGGGGGCGAGAGGCTACACCTTC. It translates to CASSLQGARGYTF.

This clone was seen a single time. This chain uses TRBV7-6 with TRBJ2-7; D is tentatively TRBD1 or TRBD2 (6 bases each). Germline V gene sequence: CDR1 SGHVS, CDR2 FNYEAQ. The CDR3 sequence is 17 residues long. V was shortened by 0 bases and J by 1 base, with 16 bases between the two germline ends. CDR3 protein: CASSLAASGAGSYEQYF. DNA for the CDR3: TGTGCCAGCAGCTTAGCTGCGTCGGGGGCTGGATCCTACGAGCAGTACTTC.

The chain recombines TRBV6-5 with TRBJ1-1, with TRBD1 as a possible D gene (5 bases). The V and J ends lost 0 bases and 0 bases respectively, with 8 bases between them. The germline V gene has CDR1 MNHEY and CDR2 SVGAGI. This CDR3 has 15 amino acids. The CDR3 DNA reads TGTGCCAGCAGTTACTCTGGGGGAGTGAACACTGAAGCTTTCTTT. Its translation is CASSYSGGVNTEAFF.

The gene calls are TRBV5-4 and TRBJ1-6; D perhaps matches TRBD1 (5 bases). The CDR3 has 14 residues. The germline V gene encodes CDR1 SGHNT and CDR2 YYREEE (reference sequence). V was cut by 4 bases and J by 10 bases, with 15 bases left in between. This CDR3 is CASSPRVAGSPLHF. The CDR3 bases are TGTGCCAGCAGCCCCAGGGTTGCGGGGTCACCCCTCCACTTT.

The count of this clone is one. This chain connects TRBV27 to TRBJ2-7; D might be TRBD1 (5 bases). This CDR3 region has 13 residues. Germline loops: CDR1 MNHEY, CDR2 SMNVEV (reference sequence). V gave up 6 bases and J gave up 2 bases, with 11 bases separating them. This chain's CDR3 is CASRPKGPYEQYF. The CDR3 DNA reads TGTGCCAGCAGGCCAAAGGGGCCCTACGAGCAGTACTTC.

The CDR3 region has the DNA TGTGCCAGCAGCTTATCCAGGGTCAATGAGCAGTTCTTC. Translation: CASSLSRVNEQFF. V usage is TRBV7-9 and J usage is TRBJ2-1; D may be TRBD1 (5 bases). Between the trimmed V and J ends, which lost 2 bases and 6 bases, there was a span of 8 bases. This CDR3 has 13 residues. Germline CDR1 and CDR2: SEHNR and FQNEAQ (reference sequence). Using reference TRBV7-9 and TRBJ2-1 for the parts outside the CDR3, the full variable domain is DTGVSQNPRHKITKRGQNVTFRCDPISEHNRLYWYRQTLGQGPEFLTYFQNEAQLEKSRLLSDRFSAERPKGSFSTLEIQRTEQGDSAMYLCASSLSRVNEQFFGPGTRLTVL.

This clone was seen once. The rearrangement joins TRBV27 to TRBJ1-1; no definite D call. This CDR3 contains 13 residues. Deletions cut 6 bases from V and 4 bases from J, with 12 bases between. Germline CDR1 is MNHEY and CDR2 is SMNVEV (reference sequence). As DNA, the CDR3 is TGTGCCAGCAGCCCCAACTGGGGCACTGAAGCTTTCTTT. Protein product: CASSPNWGTEAFF.

The chain combines TRBV7-8 with TRBJ1-6, with D possibly TRBD1 on 5 matching bases. There are 15 residues in the CDR3. From germline, CDR1 is SGHVS and CDR2 FQNEAQ. Trimming shortened V by 4 bases and J by 3 bases, and 10 bases separated the two germline ends. CDR3 DNA sequence: TGTGCCAGCAGCTCATCGGACAACTATAATTCACCCCTCCACTTT. It translates to CASSSSDNYNSPLHF. The full variable domain, its missing parts supplied by reference TRBV7-8 and TRBJ1-6, is GAGVSQSPRYKVAKRGQDVALRCDPISGHVSLFWYQQALGQGPEFLTYFQNEAQLDKSGLPSDRFFAERPEGSVSTLKIQRTQQEDSAVYLCASSSSDNYNSPLHFGNGTRLTVT.

The genes are TRBV24-1 and TRBJ1-3; possibly TRBD1 for D (5 bases). The CDR3 extends over 13 amino acids. V lost 4 bases, J lost 4 bases, and 7 bases lay in between. Germline lookup yields CDR1 KGHDR and CDR2 SFDVKD. The CDR3 reads CATSDWTGNTIYF. The CDR3 DNA follows: TGTGCCACCAGTGACTGGACAGGAAACACCATATATTTT.

The V gene is TRBV4-1, the J gene TRBJ2-7, with D tentatively TRBD1 or TRBD2 (6 bases each). CDR1 and CDR2 from the germline V gene are MGHRA and YSYEKL. There are 15 residues in the CDR3. V lost 1 base and J 3 bases, leaving 13 bases between the germline ends. The CDR3: CASSQGRGGSYEQYF. Here the CDR3 DNA reads TGCGCCAGCAGCCAAGGCCGAGGGGGGAGCTACGAGCAGTACTTC.

CDR3 sequence reads: CASSAGTGGGGYTF. As DNA, the CDR3 is TGTGCCAGCTCAGCCGGGACAGGGGGTGGTGGCTACACCTTC. The chain has TRBV18 and TRBJ1-2; TRBD1 agrees at 11 bases. This CDR3 comprises 14 residues. Germline V gene sequence: CDR1 KGHSH, CDR2 LQKENI. V shed 5 bases and J 7 bases; nucleotides not matched to a gene: 6.